Listed below are T cell receptor beta chains from one sample, sequenced in a study of CD8 T cells in ankylosing spondylitis. TCRdb reprocessed the 5' RACE reads via MiXCR and lists one record per CDR3 protein. The data contain 700,000 or so distinct CDR3 sequences, about 20% of them singletons. The material sequenced was blood, either unsorted or a sorted T cell fraction (not recorded which). The receptors were gathered from a male donor with ankylosing spondylitis. The CDR3 runs from the conserved cysteine through the conserved F or W. The order of the fields is J gene, V gene, CDR3 protein.

J gene: TRBJ2-7
V gene: TRBV20-1
CDR3 protein: CSAPPGLAGGEQYF

J gene: TRBJ2-1
V gene: TRBV3-1
CDR3 protein: CASSLHKSGSVSYNEQFF

J gene: TRBJ2-5
V gene: TRBV20-1
CDR3 protein: CSGTGGVETQYF

J gene: TRBJ1-6
V gene: TRBV27
CDR3 protein: CASSWGTEPDSPLHF

J gene: TRBJ2-3
V gene: TRBV20-1
CDR3 protein: CSARGGLAGAGDTQYF

J gene: TRBJ1-1
V gene: TRBV6-5
CDR3 protein: CASSFTGYNTEAFF

J gene: TRBJ1-2
V gene: TRBV21-1
CDR3 protein: CASSSPQRLTF

J gene: TRBJ2-3
V gene: TRBV20-1
CDR3 protein: CSANSGGTQYF

J gene: TRBJ2-2
V gene: TRBV20-1
CDR3 protein: CSAGNTGELFF

J gene: TRBJ2-7
V gene: TRBV20-1
CDR3 protein: CSATLGLGGEQYF

J gene: TRBJ1-1
V gene: TRBV12-3/TRBV12-4
CDR3 protein: CASSLNSGNTEAFF

J gene: TRBJ2-1
V gene: TRBV12-3/TRBV12-4
CDR3 protein: CASSLSKVQNEQFF

J gene: TRBJ2-1
V gene: TRBV7-6
CDR3 protein: CASSQHRGQFF

J gene: TRBJ1-1
V gene: TRBV12-3/TRBV12-4
CDR3 protein: CASSFVGPRTEAFF

J gene: TRBJ2-7
V gene: TRBV27
CDR3 protein: CASSLLAGAAGEQYF

J gene: TRBJ2-7
V gene: TRBV20-1
CDR3 protein: CSASPMSGALFYEQYF

J gene: TRBJ1-2
V gene: TRBV5-1
CDR3 protein: CASSSNDRNYGYTF

J gene: TRBJ2-4
V gene: TRBV28
CDR3 protein: CASSPAGSVAKNIQYF

J gene: TRBJ2-1
V gene: TRBV7-3
CDR3 protein: CASSLIQSSYNEQFF

J gene: TRBJ2-7
V gene: TRBV7-9
CDR3 protein: CASSLTRGNTYEQYF

J gene: TRBJ1-2
V gene: TRBV20-1
CDR3 protein: CSARALPGGVSGYTF

J gene: TRBJ2-7
V gene: TRBV2
CDR3 protein: CASSISGTGQGEQYF

J gene: TRBJ2-1
V gene: TRBV21-1
CDR3 protein: CASSKYYRLRPYNEQFF

J gene: TRBJ2-1
V gene: TRBV13
CDR3 protein: CASSLGQGGLWGDEQFF

J gene: TRBJ1-1
V gene: TRBV29-1
CDR3 protein: CSISLPPKNTEAFF

J gene: TRBJ2-1
V gene: TRBV4-2
CDR3 protein: CASSQPPGATGANEQFF

J gene: TRBJ1-1
V gene: TRBV7-8
CDR3 protein: CASSPWDKDTEAFF

J gene: TRBJ2-1
V gene: TRBV27
CDR3 protein: CASSSIWGTIAGEQFF

J gene: TRBJ2-7
V gene: TRBV7-9
CDR3 protein: CASSYSDYEQYF

J gene: TRBJ2-2
V gene: TRBV12-3/TRBV12-4
CDR3 protein: CASSLFGGWNTGELFF

J gene: TRBJ2-1
V gene: TRBV12-3/TRBV12-4
CDR3 protein: CASTARVGTINEQFF

J gene: TRBJ1-1
V gene: TRBV20-1
CDR3 protein: CSAPRRANTEAFF

J gene: TRBJ2-2
V gene: TRBV20-1
CDR3 protein: CSARFRGHNTGELFF

J gene: TRBJ2-7
V gene: TRBV4-2
CDR3 protein: CASSRNPGQGGNEQYF

J gene: TRBJ2-3
V gene: TRBV5-6
CDR3 protein: CASTPGAANTDTQYF

J gene: TRBJ2-7
V gene: TRBV4-3
CDR3 protein: CASSQYRDASSYEQYF

J gene: TRBJ2-1
V gene: TRBV4-3
CDR3 protein: CASSQDRAGGTYNEQFF

J gene: TRBJ2-5
V gene: TRBV7-2
CDR3 protein: CASSLDRGLKTQYF

J gene: TRBJ2-1
V gene: TRBV12-3/TRBV12-4
CDR3 protein: CASSFDSGRAITRFF

J gene: TRBJ1-1
V gene: TRBV2
CDR3 protein: CASRNRGDTEAFF

J gene: TRBJ2-6
V gene: TRBV12-3/TRBV12-4
CDR3 protein: CASSLGRVSGANVLTF

J gene: TRBJ1-3
V gene: TRBV12-3/TRBV12-4
CDR3 protein: CASSLGGWGPSGNTIYF

J gene: TRBJ2-5
V gene: TRBV4-1
CDR3 protein: CASSQDRSGGVQETQYF

J gene: TRBJ2-2
V gene: TRBV20-1
CDR3 protein: CSAPSGRSAGELFF

J gene: TRBJ2-7
V gene: TRBV2
CDR3 protein: CASSVGTGGHEQYF

J gene: TRBJ2-2
V gene: TRBV20-1
CDR3 protein: CSARVAGGPGGELFF

J gene: TRBJ2-1
V gene: TRBV2
CDR3 protein: CASGQHNEQFF

J gene: TRBJ2-2
V gene: TRBV18
CDR3 protein: CASSPPHTGELFF